The 6 T cell receptor beta chains below were found in one sample sequenced in a study of CD8 T cells in Susac syndrome. RNA was extracted with the RNeasy kit, and a quantity of 0.5 to 1 ug was reverse transcribed using random hexamers. TCRdb recomputed calls from the immunoSEQ multiplex PCR reads with MiXCR, one row per CDR3 protein. The sample lists about 60,000 distinct CDR3 sequences, over 85% occurring once. What was sequenced was CD8+ T cells from PBMCs. The receptor set was obtained from a human donor with multiple sclerosis.

The chain employs TRBV20-1 and TRBJ2-7; 9 nucleotides line up with TRBD1. CDR3 length: 13 residues. CDR1 and CDR2 (germline): DFQATT, SNEGSKA (reference sequence). V shed 6 bases, J shed 2 bases, and the junction held 5 bases outside the gene matches. The CDR3 sequence: CSARGQGTYEQYF. DNA of the CDR3: TGCAGTGCCAGGGGACAGGGAACCTACGAGCAGTACTTC.

The count of this clonotype is one. The chain combines TRBV27 with TRBJ2-7; unclear D gene. Germline V CDR1 and CDR2: MNHEY, SMNVEV (reference sequence). Deletions cut 2 bases from V and 2 bases from J, with 7 bases between. This CDR3 comprises 13 residues. CDR3 region: CASSLLATYEQYF. In DNA form, the CDR3 reads TGTGCCAGCAGTTTACTGGCCACCTACGAGCAGTACTTC.

The J gene is TRBJ2-5, the V gene TRBV20-1; D call uncertain. With 3 bases removed from V and 5 bases from J, the gap between germline ends came to 13 bases. This CDR3 has 13 amino acids. Germline lookup yields CDR1 DFQATT and CDR2 SNEGSKA (reference sequence). The CDR3 reads CSARGSAIETQYF. The CDR3 DNA follows: TGCAGTGCTAGGGGTTCTGCCATTGAGACCCAGTACTTC.

V is TRBV29-1 and J is TRBJ2-7, with a weak D call TRBD1 (6 bases). The CDR3 extends over 16 amino acids. From germline, CDR1 is SQVTM and CDR2 ANQGSEA. Trimming cost V 1 base and J 0 bases, with 16 bases left between them. The CDR3 sequence is CSVEVGATGHSYEQYF. The CDR3 DNA sequence: TGCAGCGTTGAAGTTGGAGCGACAGGACACTCCTACGAGCAGTACTTC.

The rearrangement links TRBV29-1 to TRBJ1-2, with D perhaps TRBD1 (5 bases). V lost 3 bases and J 8 bases, leaving 13 bases between the germline ends. Germline V CDR1 and CDR2: SQVTM, ANQGSEA. The CDR3 has 12 residues. The CDR3 DNA reads TGCAGCGTTGATGGGACCAAAGGAGGCTACACCTTC. Translated: CSVDGTKGGYTF.

The V and J genes are TRBV28 and TRBJ1-4; weak D call: TRBD1 (5 bases). The germline V and J ends were trimmed by 2 bases and 6 bases, with 10 bases remaining between them. The CDR3 runs 14 residues. CDR1 and CDR2 from the germline V gene are MDHEN and SYDVKM. The CDR3 DNA reads as TGTGCCAGCAGTTTAAGAGGGGCTGATGAAAAACTGTTTTTT. It yields the protein CASSLRGADEKLFF.